One and the same sample provided the 5 T cell receptor beta chains below, sequenced in a study of preoperative IRX-2 immunotherapy in early breast cancer. Clones were read by immunoSEQ multiplex PCR, and TCRdb kept only the in-frame ones, dropping some. The sample lists some 99,000 clones, approximately 90% occurring once. Specified treatment: preoperative locoregional IRX-2 cytokine immunotherapy. The material sequenced was tumor tissue, taken after IRX-2 immunotherapy. These receptors were collected from a human donor with breast cancer.

This clone was found once. V and J are TRBV19 and TRBJ2-7; 7 bases fit TRBD1. Germline V gives CDR1 LNHDA, CDR2 SQIVND (reference sequence). The CDR3 has 13 amino acids. V shed 5 bases and J 3 bases; nucleotides not matched to a gene: 4. The CDR3 loop reads CASSRDSVYEQYF. CDR3 bases: TGTGCCAGTAGTCGGGACAGCGTCTACGAGCAGTACTTC.

The DNA of the CDR3 is TGTGCCATCAGAGGGGCTCTCAGCTCCTACGAGCAGTACTTC. Amino acid sequence: CAIRGALSSYEQYF. The chain links TRBV6-7 to TRBJ2-7; D assignment may be TRBD1 or TRBD2 (5 bases each). TRBV6-7 is flagged as an ORF with uncertain function. V lost 10 bases, J lost 0 bases, and 16 bases lay in between. The CDR3 runs to 14 residues.

The chain joins TRBV6-8 to TRBJ2-7, with D tentatively TRBD2 (5 bases). Germline-derived CDR1 and CDR2 are MNHGY and SAAAGT. The CDR3 consists of 12 residues. V was trimmed by 5 bases and J by 6 bases, leaving 11 bases between them. The DNA for the CDR3 is TGTGCCAGCAGTGTCCTTAGCGCCGAGCAGTACTTC. Translated, it gives CASSVLSAEQYF.

The genes are TRBV27 and TRBJ1-5; D is ambiguous. Trimming took off 2 bases at V and 4 bases at J, with 15 bases between the two ends. This CDR3 is built from 16 residues. The germline V gene encodes CDR1 MNHEY and CDR2 SMNVEV (reference sequence). CDR3 coding DNA: TGTGCCAGCAGTTTAGCTTCGGGCCAGCCTAATCAGCCCCAGCATTTT. This codes for CASSLASGQPNQPQHF.

As to this clone: Other DNA sequences within the sample encode an identical CDR3. The CDR3 sequence is CASSLVGGSSYEQYF. CDR3 DNA: TGCGCCAGCAGCTTGGTAGGGGGAAGCTCCTACGAGCAGTACTTC. V gene TRBV5-1 combines with J gene TRBJ2-7; D may be TRBD1 (6 bases). Per the germline V gene, CDR1 is SGHRS and CDR2 is YFSETQ. The CDR3 covers 15 residues. Trimming shortened V by 0 bases and J by 0 bases, and 10 bases separated the two germline ends. Complete variable domain (other parts from reference TRBV5-1 and TRBJ2-7): KAGVTQTPRYLIKTRGQQVTLSCSPISGHRSVSWYQQTPGQGLQFLFEYFSETQRNKGNFPGRFSGRQFSNSRSEMNVSTLELGDSALYLCASSLVGGSSYEQYFGPGTRLTVT.